The sequence of this T cell receptor (beta chain) was determined in a study of blood T cell repertoires in COVID-19. Measured with immunoSEQ multiplex PCR; TCRdb has only the in-frame clones, and not every one. The sample has 150,000 to 200,000 clones; 86% are singletons. Germline CDR1 reads SGHTA; CDR2 reads FQGTGA. V lost 2 bases and J lost 7, with 8 bases in between. The CDR3 consists of 13 residues. This clonotype was obtained from a man between 65 and 85 years old with acute or convalescent COVID-19. The chain employs TRBV7-3 and TRBJ2-2; no definite D call. Material: peripheral blood. CDR3 sequence (DNA): TGTGCCAGCAGCTTACAGGATGTCGGGGAGCTGTTTTTT. Protein product: CASSLQDVGELFF. The variable domain in full, completed from reference TRBV7-3 and TRBJ2-2, reads GAGVSQTPSNKVTEKGKYVELRCDPISGHTALYWYRQSLGQGPEFLIYFQGTGAADDSGLPNDRFFAVRPEGSVSTLKIQRTERGDSAVYLCASSLQDVGELFFGEGSRLTVL.